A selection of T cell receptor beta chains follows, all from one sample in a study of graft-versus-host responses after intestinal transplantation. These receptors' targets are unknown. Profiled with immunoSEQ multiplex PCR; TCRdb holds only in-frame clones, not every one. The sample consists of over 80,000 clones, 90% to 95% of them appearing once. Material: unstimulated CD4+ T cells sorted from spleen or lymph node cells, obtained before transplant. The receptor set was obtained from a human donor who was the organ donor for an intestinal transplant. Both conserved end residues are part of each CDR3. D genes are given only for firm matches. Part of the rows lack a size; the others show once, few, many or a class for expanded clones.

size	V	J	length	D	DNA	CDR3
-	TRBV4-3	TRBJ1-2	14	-	TGCGCCAGCAGCCCTTCCGGCAGGGGCCATGGCTACACCTTC	CASSPSGRGHGYTF
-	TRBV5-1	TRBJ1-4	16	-	TGCGCCAGCAGCTTAAACAAACAGGGAGTAGATGAAAAACTGTTTTTT	CASSLNKQGVDEKLFF
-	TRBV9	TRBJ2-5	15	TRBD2	TGTGCCAGCAGCGTAGTGGCGGGGGGGCAAGAGACCCAGTACTTC	CASSVVAGGQETQYF
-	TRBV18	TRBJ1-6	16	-	TGTGCCAGCTCACCAATCGGCAGGGGAATTAGATCACCCCTCCACTTT	CASSPIGRGIRSPLHF
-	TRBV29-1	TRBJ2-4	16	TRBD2	TGCAGCGTTGGTTGGGGTCTAGCGGGGGGGCTGGACATTCAGTACTTC	CSVGWGLAGGLDIQYF
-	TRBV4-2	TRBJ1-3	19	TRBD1	TGTGCCAGCAGCCAGGAAATCGGGACAGGGCGAATCTCTGGAAACACCATATATTTT	CASSQEIGTGRISGNTIYF
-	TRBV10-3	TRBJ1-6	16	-	TGTGCCATCAGTGAGGGCGGAGGTCTGGTTAATTCACCCCTCCACTTT	CAISEGGGLVNSPLHF
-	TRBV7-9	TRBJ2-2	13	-	TGTGCCAGCAGCAATCTTTTAGACGGGGAGCTGTTTTTT	CASSNLLDGELFF
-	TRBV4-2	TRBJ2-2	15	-	TGTGCCAGCAGCCAAGGGGGCAGTAACACCGGGGAGCTGTTTTTT	CASSQGGSNTGELFF
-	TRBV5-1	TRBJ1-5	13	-	TGCGCCAGCAGCTTCAGGGGAAATCAGCCCCAGCATTTT	CASSFRGNQPQHF
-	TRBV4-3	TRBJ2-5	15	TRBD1	TGCGCCAGCAGCCAAGATGGACAGGAAGGGGAGACCCAGTACTTC	CASSQDGQEGETQYF
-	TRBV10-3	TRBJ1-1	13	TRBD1	TGTGCCCTCAAAAAACAGGGGGACACTGAAGCTTTCTTT	CALKKQGDTEAFF
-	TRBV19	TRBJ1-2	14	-	TGTGCCAGTAGCCCAGGGGCAGGGCTTTACGGCTACACCTTC	CASSPGAGLYGYTF
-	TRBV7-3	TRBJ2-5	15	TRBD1	TGTGCCAGCAGTCGCGGACAGGGGGCTGTGGAGACCCAGTACTTC	CASSRGQGAVETQYF
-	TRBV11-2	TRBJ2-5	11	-	TGTGCCAGCAGCTTCGGGGTCCCCCAGTACTTC	CASSFGVPQYF
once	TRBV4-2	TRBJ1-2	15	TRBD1	TGTGCCAGCAGCGCCGGACAGGGTGGGGACTATGGCTACACCTTC	CASSAGQGGDYGYTF
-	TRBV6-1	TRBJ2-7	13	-	TGTGCCAGCAGTGAAGCGGACAGCTACGAGCAGTACTTC	CASSEADSYEQYF
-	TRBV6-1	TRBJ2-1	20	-	TGTGCCAGCAGCGAAACATTTTCCACGGGGGGCCGGAGCTCCTACAATGAGCAGTTCTTC	CASSETFSTGGRSSYNEQFF
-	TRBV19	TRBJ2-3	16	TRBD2	TGTGCCAGTAGTATAGGCGATAGCGGGGGGGCAGATACGCAGTATTTT	CASSIGDSGGADTQYF
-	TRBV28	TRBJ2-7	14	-	TGTGCCAGCAGTTGGACAGGGAGGGCCTACGAGCAGTACTTC	CASSWTGRAYEQYF
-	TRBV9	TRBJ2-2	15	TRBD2	TGTGCCAGCAGCCCTAGCGGGGGGAACACCGGGGAGCTGTTTTTT	CASSPSGGNTGELFF
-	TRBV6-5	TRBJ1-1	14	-	TGTGCCAGCAGTTACGAGGCTGGGGCCCGTGGAGCTTTCTTT	CASSYEAGARGAFF
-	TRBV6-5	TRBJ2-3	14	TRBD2	TGTGCCAGCAGTTACGAGCGGGGGCGGGATACGCAGTATTTT	CASSYERGRDTQYF